This T cell receptor (beta chain) appears in the sequencing data of a study of T cells in women clearing cervical HPV infection. Study-wide points: Richness differences could reflect unmeasured T-cell content per sample. Richness plus V gene abundances separated cases from controls with AUC about 0.8.

On this clone: As yet, its antigen is unknown. The read gets to within 3 residues of the CDR3 end, and the germline J gene fills in the rest.

The assay was immunoSEQ multiplex PCR, and TCRdb's table has in-frame clones only and misses some. The sample has around 28,000 clones. The J segment lost 1 base and the V segment lost 6 bases, leaving 7 bases of the junction unmatched. The CDR3 length is 15 residues. The V gene is TRBV23-1, the J gene TRBJ2-3; the match to TRBD1 covers 7 bases. TRBV23-1 is given ORF status, its function remaining uncertain. This clonotype was sampled from a woman between 18 and 69 years old with a cervical HPV16 infection that either progressed to CIN3+ or cleared (not recorded which). Sequences were obtained from blood buffy coat. CDR3 DNA, as far as it was read: TGCGCCAGCAGCTCGACAGGGTACGGCACAGATACG. It is translated as CASSSTGYGTDT. The entire CDR3 protein reads CASSSTGYGTDTQYF.